This is a list of T cell receptor beta chains from one sample in a study of T-cell memory formation after mild COVID-19. TCRdb passed the 5' RACE reads through MiXCR, listing each CDR3 protein once. This table holds about 340,000 distinct CDR3 sequences, about 15% found once. The specimen sequenced was PBMCs or a T cell subset sorted from them (not recorded which). The receptors come from a man younger than 35 who had mild COVID-19 (a few samples of this study predate the infection). Cell type and time point are not known. The conserved cysteine and the conserved F or W are not part of the CDR3 here. Only part of the rows carry a size: once, few, many, or a class if the clone is expanded.

size	V	J	CDR3
.	TRBV20-1	TRBJ1-5	SAFRTDNNQPQH
few	TRBV13	TRBJ1-2	ASSYRTGSHGYT
.	TRBV5-1	TRBJ2-5	ASSLGLEVGETQY
.	TRBV18	TRBJ1-6	ASSPQDSYNSPLH
.	TRBV11-1	TRBJ2-5	ASSLPGQYIQETQY
many	TRBV10-3	TRBJ2-5	AITPGVQETQY
few	TRBV3-1	TRBJ2-3	ASSEGTTSTDTQY
.	TRBV30	TRBJ1-5	AWSTLTGGQPQH
few	TRBV5-1	TRBJ1-1	ASAEGTVNTEAF
many	TRBV4-3	TRBJ2-7	ASSQLPSSSYEQY
many	TRBV6-5	TRBJ2-6	ASSISGANVLT
.	TRBV7-8	TRBJ1-2	ASSLGGQLGYT
many	TRBV7-7	TRBJ2-7	ASSSTDRVQY
.	TRBV2	TRBJ2-5	ASSEGEVPPTQY
.	TRBV2	TRBJ1-1	ASSWTGGPVTEAF
.	TRBV7-6	TRBJ2-1	ASSPRSGSSYNEQF
.	TRBV5-5	TRBJ1-2	ASSLLGEDTYGYT
.	TRBV6-1	TRBJ2-5	ASSALGQVQETQY
.	TRBV4-1	TRBJ2-7	ASSQEGKTSGKTEQY
.	TRBV19	TRBJ2-2	ASRLAGVTETGELF
.	TRBV6-2/TRBV6-3	TRBJ2-3	ASGISDTQY
few	TRBV6-1	TRBJ2-3	ASCFSGGTDTQY
.	TRBV5-1	TRBJ2-2	ASSRDPDTGELF
.	TRBV9	TRBJ2-3	ASSEGQGEVDTQY
few	TRBV18	TRBJ2-5	ASSPAASGTGSR
.	TRBV20-1	TRBJ2-3	SADDRAFTDTQY
many	TRBV20-1	TRBJ2-2	SARDFSRGTGELF
.	TRBV20-1	TRBJ2-7	SATGTGVYEQY
few	TRBV9	TRBJ2-6	ASSVVEWSSGANVLT
few	TRBV21-1	TRBJ2-5	ASSNDTGRGETQY
.	TRBV10-3	TRBJ2-5	AIRGQGAETQY
.	TRBV12-3/TRBV12-4	TRBJ2-2	ASSPRKDRENTGELF
few	TRBV7-2	TRBJ2-3	ASSPRFGGTDTQY
.	TRBV2	TRBJ2-5	ASRLQGYRETQY
.	TRBV12-3/TRBV12-4	TRBJ1-1	ASSRRGLGTEAF
many	TRBV5-7	TRBJ2-1	ASSLGASRDNEQF
.	TRBV5-5	TRBJ1-1	ASSLDPPGDTEAF
many	TRBV5-1	TRBJ1-1	ASSLGTNTEAF
.	TRBV11-2	TRBJ2-5	ASSSVGGRETQY
.	TRBV2	TRBJ2-5	ASSPHPTGTGETQY
.	TRBV25-1	TRBJ2-7	ASSERVPPYEQY
few	TRBV2	TRBJ1-5	ASSGGAGNQPQH
few	TRBV7-7	TRBJ2-7	ASSPNFSGAGEQY
.	TRBV4-1	TRBJ2-7	ASSRGRGESYEQY
.	TRBV11-2	TRBJ1-3	ASSQGVISTGNTIY
few	TRBV15	TRBJ1-1	ATSRDGPRAGEAF
few	TRBV29-1	TRBJ1-2	SVPSAGGGGYT
few	TRBV15	TRBJ1-1	ATSRDSRGLTEAF
few	TRBV20-1	TRBJ1-2	SAVYSRDLYGYT
.	TRBV6-5	TRBJ2-1	ASSYGQGAYNEQF